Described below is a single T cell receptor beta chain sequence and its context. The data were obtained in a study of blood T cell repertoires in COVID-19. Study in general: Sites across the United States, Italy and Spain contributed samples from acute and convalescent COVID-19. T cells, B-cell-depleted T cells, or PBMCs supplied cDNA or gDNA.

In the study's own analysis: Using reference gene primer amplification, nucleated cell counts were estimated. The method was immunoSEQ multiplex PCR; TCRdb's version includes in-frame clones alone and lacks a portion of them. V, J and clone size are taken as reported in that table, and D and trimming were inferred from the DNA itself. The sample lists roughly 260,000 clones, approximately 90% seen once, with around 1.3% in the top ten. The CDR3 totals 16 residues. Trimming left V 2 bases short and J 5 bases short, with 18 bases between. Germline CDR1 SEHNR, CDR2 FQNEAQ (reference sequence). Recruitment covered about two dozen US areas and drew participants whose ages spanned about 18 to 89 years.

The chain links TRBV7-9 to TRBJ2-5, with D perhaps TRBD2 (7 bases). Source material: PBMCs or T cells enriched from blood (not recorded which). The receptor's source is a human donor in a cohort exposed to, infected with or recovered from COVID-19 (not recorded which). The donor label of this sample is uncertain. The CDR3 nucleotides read TGTGCCAGCAGCTTAAGTAGGGGGGGCCTTAAGGAGACCCAGTACTTC. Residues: CASSLSRGGLKETQYF. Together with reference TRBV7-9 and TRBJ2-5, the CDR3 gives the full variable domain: DTGVSQNPRHKITKRGQNVTFRCDPISEHNRLYWYRQTLGQGPEFLTYFQNEAQLEKSRLLSDRFSAERPKGSFSTLEIQRTEQGDSAMYLCASSLSRGGLKETQYFGPGTRLLVL.